This T cell receptor beta chain was documented in a study of shared T cell receptors in the human thymus (dated by TCRdb to about 2021). About the study as a whole: The study investigated the way shared, self-reactive T-cell receptor alpha chains are produced in the human thymus.

Comments on this clone: Its antigen target is currently unknown. No base qualities exist here, and no much larger clone lies one base off it.

The library came from the immunoSEQ multiplex PCR assay. TCRdb stores this immuneACCESS table with in-frame sequences only. Part of the clones is absent; in the studies checked, under half of the shortfall reflects unresolved V genes, and no reason is known for the rest. The sample table contains some 760,000 clones; only one count was recorded for 80% to 90% of them. Of the sample, around 0.0099% falls within the top ten clones. These data were also reused for a study on human thymus T cells. The other study reports the following: Donors were immunologically healthy infants undergoing open corrective cardiac surgery for congenital heart defects in Finland. Thymus tissue was obtained as surgical resects removed during corrective cardiac surgery. Both the thymic and the peripheral blood repertoires appeared to show biased V and J gene segment usage. Highly overlapping thymic TCR repertoires among unrelated individuals were reported in the related research. The study described the TCR alpha and beta repertoires in under 10 infant thymus samples and a few matching peripheral blood samples. Donor ages ranged from about 7 to 244 days, and the cohort comprised six or seven male and a couple of female infants. Thymocytes were released mechanically from tissue and stored at -70 °C as pellets of about 9.5-32 million cells. A QIAsymphony instrument was used to extract genomic DNA from the frozen cell pellets. The immunoSEQ multiplex PCR assay was used to amplify the TCRB and TCRAD loci from a standardized amount of quality-controlled genomic DNA. Amplicons spanned the V(D)J region at a length sufficient to cover the CDR3 and identify V and J genes. The commercial immunoSEQ service was used to sequence amplicons on an Illumina platform. Corrections for primer bias and sequencing errors followed previously described methods, while TCRAD and TCRB definitions were based on the IMGT database. immunoSEQ Analyzer 3.0 and VDJTools were used for repertoire analysis, which covered basic statistics, V/J segment usage, diversity estimates, rarefaction and pairwise overlap. To estimate diversity, the Chao1, ChaoE, Efron-Thisted, Shannon and inverse Simpson indices were applied, and diversity was also estimated on datasets down-sampled to the smallest sample. Repertoire overlap was assessed by strict matching of CDR3 nucleotide sequence, V gene and J gene, and clustering was done by Jaccard-based multidimensional scaling. On average, around 810,000 unique TCRB clonotypes were obtained from thymus samples, compared with roughly 84,000 from blood samples.

The sequenced material came from thymocytes. This receptor was identified in a girl under two years old with a congenital heart defect. Donor details come from another sample of the same person, matched by shared clones.

The CDR3 sequence is CASSPRTGGEETQYF. The DNA reads as follows: TGTGCCAGTAGTCCCCGGACAGGGGGGGAAGAGACCCAGTACTTC. The chain is encoded by TRBV19 joined to TRBJ2-5; 10 central bases correspond to TRBD1. V ends up 5 bases short and J 3 bases short, with an unmatched junction base count of 6. The germline V gene (reference sequence) yields LNHDA for CDR1 and SQIVND for CDR2. The CDR3 spans 15 residues, from the cysteine through the phenylalanine. Just CDR3 DNA is preserved here, 45 bases in frame from base 1.